These 9 T cell receptor beta chains share one sample of origin, sequenced in a study of vaccination effects on CD4 cells after COVID-19. Sequencing used immunoSEQ multiplex PCR; TCRdb keeps in-frame clones, though not all of them. The sample gives some 15,000 clones, approximately 70% of which show up once; roughly 9.3% is in the top ten. Peptide-pool stimulation followed by sequencing identified expanded antigen-specific CD4+ clonotypes in the ViraFEST assay. Subsequent to roughly 9 days of culture, CD4+ T cells were isolated. Subjects were given two BNT162b2 or mRNA-1273 vaccine doses. No antigens are known for them. The material sequenced was CD4+ T cells from PBMCs cultured with SARS-CoV-2 spike peptides, taken after COVID-19 vaccination. These receptors originate from a human donor who received a COVID-19 vaccine.

This clone has just one count. CDR3 loop: CASSPSGSGFHEQFF. DNA of the CDR3: TGTGCCAGCAGCCCGAGCGGGAGCGGCTTCCATGAGCAGTTCTTC. The V call is TRBV5-4, the J call TRBJ2-1; 8 bases align to TRBD2. Germline loops: CDR1 SGHNT, CDR2 YYREEE (reference sequence). J lost 8 bases, V lost 4 bases, and 11 bases had no gene match. This CDR3 region has 15 residues.

Only a few counts were recorded for this clone. The chain uses TRBV7-2 and TRBJ1-5; 8 nucleotides match TRBD1. The CDR3 is made up of 13 amino acids. Unmatched junction bases numbered 0, after V lost 3 bases and J lost 5 bases. The germline gives CDR1 SGHTA, CDR2 FQGNSA. The CDR3 DNA sequence: TGTGCCAGCAGCTTGGACAGGGATCAGCCCCAGCATTTT. Translated: CASSLDRDQPQHF.

The chain combines TRBV18 with TRBJ2-7; D is ambiguous. V was trimmed by 3 bases and J by 2 bases, leaving 8 bases between them. Germline CDR1 is KGHSH and CDR2 is LQKENI. The CDR3 runs to 13 residues. CDR3 DNA: TGTGCCAGCTCACCCGGCACCCCCTACGAGCAGTACTTC. Translated, it gives CASSPGTPYEQYF.

In this sample, this clone is large (0.1 to 1%). This sequence joins TRBV30 and TRBJ1-5; possibly TRBD1 for D (5 bases). Germline CDR1 reads GTSNPN; CDR2 reads SVGIG (reference sequence). This CDR3 is 12 amino acids long. Trimming removed 5 bases at V and 7 bases at J, with 12 bases between. The CDR3 DNA follows: TGTGCCTGGGGGGGAGGGGCACAGCCCCAGCATTTT. As protein: CAWGGGAQPQHF.

The V and J genes are TRBV10-3 and TRBJ1-2; 10 nucleotides agree with TRBD1. The CDR3 length is 14 residues. V dropped 7 bases and J dropped 7; count of bases not matched to a gene: 9. Germline assignment: CDR1 ENHRY and CDR2 SYGVKD. The CDR3 reads CAITKDRGYAGYTF. Here the CDR3 DNA reads TGTGCCATCACCAAGGACAGGGGGTACGCTGGCTACACCTTC.

This clone was picked up a small number of times. The J gene is TRBJ2-4, the V gene TRBV5-1, with 9 bases matching TRBD1. Germline V gene sequence: CDR1 SGHRS, CDR2 YFSETQ. This CDR3 contains 15 residues. Trimming took 1 base from V and 11 from J; bases not matched to a gene: 10. The CDR3, as DNA: TGCGCCAGCAGCTTGCACCCGGGACAGGGAGAAGTTCAGTACTTC. This sequence encodes CASSLHPGQGEVQYF.

This chain joins TRBV5-1 and TRBJ2-1; 7 bases map to TRBD2. CDR3 length equals 15 residues. Looked up from germline, CDR1 is SGHRS and CDR2 is YFSETQ. Trimming at V came to 4 bases and at J to 1 base, leaving 5 bases not matched to a gene. In DNA form, the CDR3 reads TGCGCCAGCAGCGTCTCTAGCGGATCCTACAATGAGCAGTTCTTC. This sequence encodes CASSVSSGSYNEQFF.

The genes are TRBV14 and TRBJ1-2; the D is unclear. V lost 3 bases and J 0 bases, leaving 11 bases between the germline ends. From germline, CDR1 is SGHDN and CDR2 FVKESK. The CDR3 runs 15 residues. CDR3 nucleotide sequence: TGTGCCAGCAGCCATCGCCGGGCAGCTAACTATGGCTACACCTTC. Encoded protein: CASSHRRAANYGYTF.

The chain links TRBV18 to TRBJ2-4; maybe TRBD1 (5 bases). This CDR3 has 15 residues. Germline V gene lookup returns CDR1 KGHSH and CDR2 LQKENI. V lost 2 bases and J lost 1, with 9 bases in between. CDR3 loop: CASSPGAGAKNIQYF. In DNA form, the CDR3 reads TGTGCCAGCTCACCAGGGGCAGGGGCCAAAAACATTCAGTACTTC.